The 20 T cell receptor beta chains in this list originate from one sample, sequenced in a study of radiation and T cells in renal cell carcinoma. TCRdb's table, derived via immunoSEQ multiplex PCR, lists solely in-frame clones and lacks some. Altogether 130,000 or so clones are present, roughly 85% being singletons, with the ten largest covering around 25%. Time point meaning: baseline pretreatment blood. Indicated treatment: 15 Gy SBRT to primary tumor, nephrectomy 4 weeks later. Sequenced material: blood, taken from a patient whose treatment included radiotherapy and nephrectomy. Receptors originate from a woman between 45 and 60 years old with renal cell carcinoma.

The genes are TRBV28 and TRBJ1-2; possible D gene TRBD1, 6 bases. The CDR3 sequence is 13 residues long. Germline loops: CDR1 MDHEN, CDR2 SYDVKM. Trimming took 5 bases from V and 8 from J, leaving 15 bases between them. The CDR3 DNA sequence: TGTGCCAGCAGTAATCTCGGGGGGCGAGGCTACACCTTC. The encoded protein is CASSNLGGRGYTF.

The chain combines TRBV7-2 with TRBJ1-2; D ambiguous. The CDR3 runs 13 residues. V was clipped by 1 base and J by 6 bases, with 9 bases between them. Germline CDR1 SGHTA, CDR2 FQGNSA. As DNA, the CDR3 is TGTGCCAGCAGCTTAGGGACGGATAATGGCTACACCTTC. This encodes CASSLGTDNGYTF.

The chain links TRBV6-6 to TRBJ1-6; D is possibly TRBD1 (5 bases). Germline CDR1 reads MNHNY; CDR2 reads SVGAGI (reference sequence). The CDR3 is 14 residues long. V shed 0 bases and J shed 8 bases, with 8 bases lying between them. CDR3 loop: CASSYSVGDSPLHF. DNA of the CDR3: TGTGCCAGCAGTTACTCGGTAGGGGATTCACCCCTCCACTTT.

CDR3 residues: CASRGAGDTQYF. The CDR3 coding sequence is TGTGCCAGCAGGGGGGCGGGAGATACGCAGTATTTT. The gene calls are TRBV9 and TRBJ2-3; D is possibly TRBD1 (6 bases). The V end lost 5 bases, the J end lost 5 bases, and 9 bases lay between the germline ends. The germline V gene has CDR1 SGDLS and CDR2 YYNGEE. The CDR3 has 12 residues.

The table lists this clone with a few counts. In DNA, the CDR3 is TGTGCCAGCAGCTTAGGGAAGAACACCGGGGAGCTGTTTTTT. This encodes CASSLGKNTGELFF. The chain joins TRBV13 to TRBJ2-2; D is ambiguous. Trimming stripped 0 bases from V and 1 base from J, with 3 bases between. CDR3 length equals 14 residues. CDR1 PRHDT and CDR2 FYEKMQ come from the germline V gene (reference sequence).

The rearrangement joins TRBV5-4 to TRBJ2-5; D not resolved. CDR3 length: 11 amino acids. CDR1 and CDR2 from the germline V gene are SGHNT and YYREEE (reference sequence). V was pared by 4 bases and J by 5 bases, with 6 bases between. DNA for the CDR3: TGTGCCAGCAGCCCCGGGGAGACCCAGTACTTC. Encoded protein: CASSPGETQYF.

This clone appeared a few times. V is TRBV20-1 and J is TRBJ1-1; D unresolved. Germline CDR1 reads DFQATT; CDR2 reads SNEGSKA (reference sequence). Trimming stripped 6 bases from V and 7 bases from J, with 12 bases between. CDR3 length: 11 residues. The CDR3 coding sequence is TGCAGTGCAAAAGGACCCGTTGAAGCTTTCTTT. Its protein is CSAKGPVEAFF.

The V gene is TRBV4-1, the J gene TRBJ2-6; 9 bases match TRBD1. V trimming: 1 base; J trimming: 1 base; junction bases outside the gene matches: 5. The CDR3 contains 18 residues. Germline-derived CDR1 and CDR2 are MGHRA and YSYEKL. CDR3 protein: CASSQGQGGSSGANVLTF. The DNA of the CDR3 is TGCGCCAGCAGCCAAGGACAGGGGGGTTCTTCTGGGGCCAACGTCCTGACTTTC.

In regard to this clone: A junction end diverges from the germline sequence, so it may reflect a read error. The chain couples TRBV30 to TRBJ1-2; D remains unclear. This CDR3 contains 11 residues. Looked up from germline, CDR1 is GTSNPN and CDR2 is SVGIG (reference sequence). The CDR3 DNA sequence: TGTGCCTGGAGGAAAAAACTTGGGGATTACTTC. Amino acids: CAWRKKLGDYF.

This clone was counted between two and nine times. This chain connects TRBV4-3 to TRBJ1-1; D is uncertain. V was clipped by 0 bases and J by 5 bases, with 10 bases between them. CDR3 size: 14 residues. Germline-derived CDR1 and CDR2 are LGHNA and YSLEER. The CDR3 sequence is CASSQDHGTTEAFF. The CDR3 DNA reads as TGCGCCAGCAGCCAAGATCATGGTACGACTGAAGCTTTCTTT.

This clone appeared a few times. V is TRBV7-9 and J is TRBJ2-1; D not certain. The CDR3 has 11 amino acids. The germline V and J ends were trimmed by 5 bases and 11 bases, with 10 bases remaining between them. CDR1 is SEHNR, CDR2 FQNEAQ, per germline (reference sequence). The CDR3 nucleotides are TGTGCCAGCAGCATGACGGAGAAGCAGTTCTTC. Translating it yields CASSMTEKQFF.

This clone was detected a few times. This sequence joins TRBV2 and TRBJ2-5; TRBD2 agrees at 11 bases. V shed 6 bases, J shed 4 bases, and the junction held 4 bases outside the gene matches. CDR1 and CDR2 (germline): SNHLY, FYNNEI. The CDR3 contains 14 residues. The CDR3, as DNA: TGTGCCAGCAGCGATGGACTAGCGGGAGAGACCCAGTACTTC. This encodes CASSDGLAGETQYF.

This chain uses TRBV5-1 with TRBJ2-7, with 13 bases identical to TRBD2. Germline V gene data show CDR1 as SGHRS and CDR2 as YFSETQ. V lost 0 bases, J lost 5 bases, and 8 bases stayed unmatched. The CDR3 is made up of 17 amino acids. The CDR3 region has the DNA TGCGCCAGCAGCTTGGCCACAGGACTAGCGGGGGTCGACGAGCAGTACTTC. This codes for CASSLATGLAGVDEQYF.

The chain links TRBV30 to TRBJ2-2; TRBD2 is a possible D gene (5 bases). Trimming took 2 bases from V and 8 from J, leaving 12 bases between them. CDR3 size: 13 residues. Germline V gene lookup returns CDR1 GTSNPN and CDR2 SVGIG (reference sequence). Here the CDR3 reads CAWSRFGGGELFF. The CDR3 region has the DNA TGTGCCTGGAGTAGGTTCGGCGGGGGGGAGCTGTTTTTT.

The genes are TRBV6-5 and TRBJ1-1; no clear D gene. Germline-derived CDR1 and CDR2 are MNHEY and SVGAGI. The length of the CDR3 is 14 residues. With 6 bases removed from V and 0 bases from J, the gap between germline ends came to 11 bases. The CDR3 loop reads CASSPPGLNTEAFF. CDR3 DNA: TGTGCCAGCAGCCCCCCCGGGTTGAACACTGAAGCTTTCTTT.

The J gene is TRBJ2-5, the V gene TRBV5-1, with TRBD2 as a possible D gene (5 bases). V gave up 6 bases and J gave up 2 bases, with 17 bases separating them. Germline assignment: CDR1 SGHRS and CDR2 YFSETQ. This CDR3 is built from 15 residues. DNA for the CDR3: TGCGCCAGCACCTCATCCCCGGGGTTGCAAGAGACCCAGTACTTC. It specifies CASTSSPGLQETQYF.

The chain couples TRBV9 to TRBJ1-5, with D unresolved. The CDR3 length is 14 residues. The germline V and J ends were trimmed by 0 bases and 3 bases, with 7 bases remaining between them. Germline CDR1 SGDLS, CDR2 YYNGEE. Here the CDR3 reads CASSVGANNQPQHF. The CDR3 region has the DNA TGTGCCAGCAGCGTAGGGGCAAACAATCAGCCCCAGCATTTT.

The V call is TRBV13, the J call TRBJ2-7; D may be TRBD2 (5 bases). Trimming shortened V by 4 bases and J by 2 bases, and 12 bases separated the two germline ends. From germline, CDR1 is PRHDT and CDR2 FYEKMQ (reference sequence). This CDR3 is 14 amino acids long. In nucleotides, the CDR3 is TGTGCCAGCAGCTCCCGGACTCGAGCCTACGAGCAGTACTTC. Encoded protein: CASSSRTRAYEQYF.

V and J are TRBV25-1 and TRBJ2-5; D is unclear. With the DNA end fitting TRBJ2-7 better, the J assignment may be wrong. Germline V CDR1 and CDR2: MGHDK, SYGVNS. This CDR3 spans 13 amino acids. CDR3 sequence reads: CASSEYGFYEQYF. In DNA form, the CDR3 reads TGTGCCAGCAGTGAATACGGGTTCTACGAGCAGTACTTC.

CDR3 in DNA: TGTGCCAGCAGTGTCAGGCGTGGGGCATACAATGAGCAGTTCTTC. Protein product: CASSVRRGAYNEQFF. The J gene is TRBJ2-1, the V gene TRBV2; perhaps TRBD1 as D (5 bases). Germline V lookup: CDR1 SNHLY, CDR2 FYNNEI. Trimming removed 4 bases at V and 4 bases at J, with 14 bases between. The CDR3 sequence is 15 residues long.